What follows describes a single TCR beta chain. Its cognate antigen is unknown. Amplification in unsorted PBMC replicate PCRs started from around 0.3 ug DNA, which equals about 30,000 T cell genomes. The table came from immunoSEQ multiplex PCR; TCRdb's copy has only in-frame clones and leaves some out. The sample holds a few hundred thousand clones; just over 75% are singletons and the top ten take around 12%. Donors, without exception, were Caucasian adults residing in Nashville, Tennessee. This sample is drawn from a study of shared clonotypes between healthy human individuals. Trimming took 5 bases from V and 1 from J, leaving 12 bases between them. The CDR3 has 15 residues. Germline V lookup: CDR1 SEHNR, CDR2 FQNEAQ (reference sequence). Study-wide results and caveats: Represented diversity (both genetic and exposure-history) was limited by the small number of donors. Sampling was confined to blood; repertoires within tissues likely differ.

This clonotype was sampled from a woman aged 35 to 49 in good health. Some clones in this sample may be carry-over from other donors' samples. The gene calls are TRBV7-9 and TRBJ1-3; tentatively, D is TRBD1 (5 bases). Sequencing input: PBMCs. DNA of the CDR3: TGTGCCAGCAGCCCCGTGGGGGTGTCTGGAAACACCATATATTTT. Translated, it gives CASSPVGVSGNTIYF.